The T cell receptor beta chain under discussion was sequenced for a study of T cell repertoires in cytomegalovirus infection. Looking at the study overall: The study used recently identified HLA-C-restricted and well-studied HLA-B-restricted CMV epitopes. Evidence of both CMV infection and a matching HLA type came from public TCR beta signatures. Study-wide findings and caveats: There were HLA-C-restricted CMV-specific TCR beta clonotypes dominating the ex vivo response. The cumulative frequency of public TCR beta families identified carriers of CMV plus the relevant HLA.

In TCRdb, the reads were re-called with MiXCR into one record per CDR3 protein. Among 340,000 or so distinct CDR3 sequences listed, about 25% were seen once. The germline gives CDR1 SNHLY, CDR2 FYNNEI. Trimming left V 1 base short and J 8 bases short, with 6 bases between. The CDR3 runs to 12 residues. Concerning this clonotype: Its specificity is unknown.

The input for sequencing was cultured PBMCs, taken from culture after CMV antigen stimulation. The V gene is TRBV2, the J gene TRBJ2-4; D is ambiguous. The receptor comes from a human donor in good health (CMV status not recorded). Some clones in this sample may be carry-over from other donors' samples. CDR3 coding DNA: TGTGCCAGCAGTGAAGGGGCACACATTCAGTACTTC. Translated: CASSEGAHIQYF.